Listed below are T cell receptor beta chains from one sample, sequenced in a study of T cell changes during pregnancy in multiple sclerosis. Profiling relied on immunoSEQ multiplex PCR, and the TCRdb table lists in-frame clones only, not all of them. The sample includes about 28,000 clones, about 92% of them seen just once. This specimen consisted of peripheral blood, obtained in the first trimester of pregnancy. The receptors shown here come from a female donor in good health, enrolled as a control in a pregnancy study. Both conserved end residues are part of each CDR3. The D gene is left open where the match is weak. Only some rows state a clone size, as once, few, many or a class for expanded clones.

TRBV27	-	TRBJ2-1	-	TGTGCCAGCAGTAGGGAGGCAACTTACAATGAGCAGTTCTTC	CASSREATYNEQFF
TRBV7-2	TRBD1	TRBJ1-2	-	TGTGCCAGCAGCGCAGGGGACAGGGGACGAGGCTACACCTTC	CASSAGDRGRGYTF
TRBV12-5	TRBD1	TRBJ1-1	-	TGTGCTAGTGGTTTGGGCCGGGACAGGGGGGCCACGGGGCCTGAAGCTTTCTTT	CASGLGRDRGATGPEAFF
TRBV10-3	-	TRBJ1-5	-	TGTGCCATCAGTGAGTCCGCCGAGGGCAATCAGCCCCAGCATTTT	CAISESAEGNQPQHF
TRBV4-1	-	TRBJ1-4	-	TGCGCCAGCAGCCAAATTTGGCCCGGGGGAGAAAAACTGTTTTTT	CASSQIWPGGEKLFF
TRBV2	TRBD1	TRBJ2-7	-	TGTGCCAGAGGGACAGCCCTATTCAACGAGCAGTACTTC	CARGTALFNEQYF
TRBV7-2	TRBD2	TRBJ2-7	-	TGTGCCAGCAGCGAAGCGGGAGCGCCCCCGCAGTACTTC	CASSEAGAPPQYF
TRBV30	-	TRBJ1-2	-	TGTGCCTGGAGTGTACTCGATTTCTATGGCTACACCTTC	CAWSVLDFYGYTF
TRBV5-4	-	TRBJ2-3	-	TGTGCCAGCAGCCAAAGTAAAGCGGTCGGCACAGATACGCAGTATTTT	CASSQSKAVGTDTQYF
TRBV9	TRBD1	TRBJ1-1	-	TGTGCCAGCAGCGTAGGGGACAGGGCAAGAGAGGCTTTCTTT	CASSVGDRAREAFF
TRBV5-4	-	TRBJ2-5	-	TGTGCCAGCAGCTATGGGCAGGCGGAGACCCAGTACTTC	CASSYGQAETQYF
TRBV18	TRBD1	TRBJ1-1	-	TGTGCCAGCTCACCACTTGCCGGGACAGCGAACACTGAAGCTTTCTTT	CASSPLAGTANTEAFF
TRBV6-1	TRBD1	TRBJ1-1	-	TGTGCCAGCAGTGAATCCCGGACAGGGGTTGGGAACACTGAAGCTTTCTTT	CASSESRTGVGNTEAFF
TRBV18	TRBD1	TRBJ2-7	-	TGTGCCAGCTCACCACTAGACAGGGGTAAAGAGCAGTACTTC	CASSPLDRGKEQYF
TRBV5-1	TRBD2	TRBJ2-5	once	TGCGCCAGCAGCTTGGCCTCGCGGGGGGCCGGGGAGACCCAGTACTTC	CASSLASRGAGETQYF
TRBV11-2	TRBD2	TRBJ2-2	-	TGTGCCAGCAGCGGACCTAGCGGGGGGGCCGGGGAGCTGTTTTTT	CASSGPSGGAGELFF
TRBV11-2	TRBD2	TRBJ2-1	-	TGTGCCAGCAGCTTAGCACTAGCGTACTTGAACGGTGAGCAGTTCTTC	CASSLALAYLNGEQFF
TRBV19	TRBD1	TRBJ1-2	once	TGTGCCAGTACAGGGGGCGGATTCTATGGCTACACCTTC	CASTGGGFYGYTF
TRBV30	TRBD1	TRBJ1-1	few	TGTGCCTGGAGGATTGGGGACAGGGGGGTTGTGGGGAACACTGAAGCTTTCTTT	CAWRIGDRGVVGNTEAFF
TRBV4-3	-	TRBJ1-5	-	TGCGCCAGCAGCCAGGAACCAGGGAGCAATCAGCCCCAGCATTTT	CASSQEPGSNQPQHF
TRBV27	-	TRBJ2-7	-	TGTGCCAGCAGTTTATCAATACGGTACGAGCAGTACTTC	CASSLSIRYEQYF
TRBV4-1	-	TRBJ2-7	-	TGCGCCAGCAGCCAAGGTCCAGGCTCCTACGAGCAGTACTTC	CASSQGPGSYEQYF
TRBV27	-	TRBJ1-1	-	TGTGCCAGCAGTTTAGGCCCGTTCCTTAACACTGAAGCTTTCTTT	CASSLGPFLNTEAFF
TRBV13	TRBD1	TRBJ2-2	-	TGTGCCAGCAGCTTAGGGACAGGGAATCCCGGGGAGCTGTTTTTT	CASSLGTGNPGELFF
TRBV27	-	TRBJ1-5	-	TGTGCCAGCAGTTACACAGGGCGCCAGCCCCAGCATTTT	CASSYTGRQPQHF
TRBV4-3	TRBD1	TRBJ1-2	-	TGCGCCAGCAGCCAACCTGGACAGGGAAACTATGGCTACACCTTC	CASSQPGQGNYGYTF
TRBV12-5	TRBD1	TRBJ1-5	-	TGTGCTAGTGGTTTGCCGGGACAGGGGGTTAAGCCCCAGCATTTT	CASGLPGQGVKPQHF
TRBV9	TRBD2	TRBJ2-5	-	TGTGCCAGCAGCGTAGGTAGTAGCGGGGGGAGAGAGACCCAGTACTTC	CASSVGSSGGRETQYF
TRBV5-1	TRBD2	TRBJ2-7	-	TGCGCCAGCAGCCCCTTGGGACTAGCGGGTACCTCCTACGAGCAGTACTTC	CASSPLGLAGTSYEQYF
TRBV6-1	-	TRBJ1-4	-	TGTGCCAGCAGTGGTCAGGCGAATGAAAAACTGTTTTTT	CASSGQANEKLFF
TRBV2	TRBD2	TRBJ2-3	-	TGTGCCAGCAGCGTTCGGTCAACGGGACTAGCGCCAGATACGCAGTATTTT	CASSVRSTGLAPDTQYF
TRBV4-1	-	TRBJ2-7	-	TGCGCCAGCAGCTCCGGAACAGGGCGCGACGAGCAGTACTTC	CASSSGTGRDEQYF
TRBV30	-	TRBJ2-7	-	TGTGCCTACCTAGGTGCGGAAGAGCAGTACTTC	CAYLGAEEQYF
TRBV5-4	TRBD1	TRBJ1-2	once	TGTGCCAGCAGCCGGGACAGCTACATCTATGGCTACACCTTC	CASSRDSYIYGYTF
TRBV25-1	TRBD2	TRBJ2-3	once	TGTGCCAGCAGTGGTACCAGCGGGGGGGTGGTAGATACGCAGTATTTT	CASSGTSGGVVDTQYF
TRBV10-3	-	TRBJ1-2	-	TGTGCCATCAGTAAAGACGGGGACTATGGCTACACCTTC	CAISKDGDYGYTF
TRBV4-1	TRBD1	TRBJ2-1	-	TGCGCCAGCAGCCAAGTCCCAGGGGGCGCGAAGTACAATGAGCAGTTCTTC	CASSQVPGGAKYNEQFF
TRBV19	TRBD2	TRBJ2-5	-	TGTGCCAGTAGTCCACAGCGGGGGGGCCAAGAGACCCAGTACTTC	CASSPQRGGQETQYF
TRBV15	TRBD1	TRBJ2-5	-	TGTGCCACCAGCAGGGCTGGAACAGGGGGAGAGACCCAGTACTTC	CATSRAGTGGETQYF
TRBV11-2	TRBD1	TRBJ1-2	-	TGTGCCAGCAGCTCACAGGGGGCCTATGGCTACACCTTC	CASSSQGAYGYTF
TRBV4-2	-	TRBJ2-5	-	TGTGCCAGCAGCCAAGGCGGTAGCTACCAAGAGACCCAGTACTTC	CASSQGGSYQETQYF
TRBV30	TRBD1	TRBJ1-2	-	TGTGCCTGGAGTGTCCTCTCCCGGGACAGGGGGCATGGCTACACCTTC	CAWSVLSRDRGHGYTF